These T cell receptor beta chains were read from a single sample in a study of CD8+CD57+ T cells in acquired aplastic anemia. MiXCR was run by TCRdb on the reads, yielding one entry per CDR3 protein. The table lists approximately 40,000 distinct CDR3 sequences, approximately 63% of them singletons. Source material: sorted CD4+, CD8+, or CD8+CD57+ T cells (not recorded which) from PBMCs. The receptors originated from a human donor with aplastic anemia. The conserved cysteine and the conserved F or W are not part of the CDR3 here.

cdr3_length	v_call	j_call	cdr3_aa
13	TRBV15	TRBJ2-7	ATKEGGVNRNEQY
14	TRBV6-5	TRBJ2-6	ASSSASRSGANVLT
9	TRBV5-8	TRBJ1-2	ASSLTSVLL
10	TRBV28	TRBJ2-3	ATEGVRDTQY
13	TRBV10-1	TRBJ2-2	ASSQDRGHSGELL
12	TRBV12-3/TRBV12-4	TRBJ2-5	ASSRQAGQGIQY
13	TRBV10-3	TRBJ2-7	AITPKTSGGYEQY
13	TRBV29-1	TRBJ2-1	SVEDQSGSIYEQF
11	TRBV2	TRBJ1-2	ASGDRGDFGYT
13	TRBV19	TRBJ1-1	ASSALTGVNTEAF
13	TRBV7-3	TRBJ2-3	ASSDSGGRSDTQY
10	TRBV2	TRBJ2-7	ASSPRGHEQY
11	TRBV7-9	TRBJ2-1	ASSVRWYNEQF
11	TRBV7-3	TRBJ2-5	ASSTVAQETQY
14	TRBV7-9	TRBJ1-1	ASRSSGGKGYTEAF
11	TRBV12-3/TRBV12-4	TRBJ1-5	ASSAGGDQPQH
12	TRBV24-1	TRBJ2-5	ATSNDRGGETQY
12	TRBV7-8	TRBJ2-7	ASSLGAGLGEQY
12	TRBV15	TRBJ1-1	ALGTGGLNTEAF
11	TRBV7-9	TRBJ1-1	ASSLTPPATTD
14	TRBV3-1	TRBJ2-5	ASSQEGRWGRETQY
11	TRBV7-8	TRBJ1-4	ASSLRRREKLF
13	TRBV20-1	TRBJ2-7	SAQPSGRALVEQY
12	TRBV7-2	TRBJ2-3	ASSLAPSADTQY
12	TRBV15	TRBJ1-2	ATSRDTWDRGYT
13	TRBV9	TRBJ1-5	ASSVDGGSNKPQH
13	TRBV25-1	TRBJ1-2	ASSEYEQGVNGYT
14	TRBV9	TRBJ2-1	ASSGRGTGSYNEQF
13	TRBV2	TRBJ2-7	ASWIPTGDIYEQY
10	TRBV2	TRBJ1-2	ATSDFGYGYT
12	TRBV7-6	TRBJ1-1	ASSWTGPITEAF
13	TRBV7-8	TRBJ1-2	ASSSDLTGEDGYT
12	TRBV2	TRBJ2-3	ASSPVHSTDTQY
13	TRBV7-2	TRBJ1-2	ASSYGGHGISGYT
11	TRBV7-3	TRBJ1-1	ASSSLDSLEAF
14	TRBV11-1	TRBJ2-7	ASSLALTSGGHEQY
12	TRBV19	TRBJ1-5	ASSILGVHQPQH
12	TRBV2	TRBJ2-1	ASGPGLFYNEQF
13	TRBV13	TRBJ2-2	ASSGDEANTGELF
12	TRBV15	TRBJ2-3	ATSRATGGNTQY
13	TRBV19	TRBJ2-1	ASSSSGAGEMEQF
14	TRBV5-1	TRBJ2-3	ASSSDPAPVVDTQY
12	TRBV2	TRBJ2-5	ASTSGAAQETQY
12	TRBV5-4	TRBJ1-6	ASSSASYNSPLH
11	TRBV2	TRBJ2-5	ASSDLSEETQY
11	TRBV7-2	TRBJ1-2	ASSPRTGDGYT
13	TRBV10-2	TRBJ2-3	ASSRTSGVIDTQY
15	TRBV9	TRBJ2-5	ASSVAGGFEYQETQY
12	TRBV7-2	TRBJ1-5	ASSRDSSNPPQH
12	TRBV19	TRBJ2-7	ASSRDRESYEQY
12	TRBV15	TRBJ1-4	ATSREGGYEKLF
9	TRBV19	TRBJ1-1	ATDRGAEAF
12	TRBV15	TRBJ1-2	ATKQGAADYGYT
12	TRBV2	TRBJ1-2	ASRPGGLNYGYT
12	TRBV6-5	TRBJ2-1	ASSWTSFYNEQF
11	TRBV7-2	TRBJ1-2	ASSLGSYGGYT
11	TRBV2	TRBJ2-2	ASSNIGVGELF